This entry is about one T cell receptor beta chain. The sample originates from a study of lymphopenia after photon versus proton radiotherapy. CDR3 length: 14 amino acids. Germline V gives CDR1 LNHDA, CDR2 SQIVND (reference sequence). The ends were cut back, 3 bases at V and 4 bases at J, with 9 bases in the middle. Profiling relied on immunoSEQ multiplex PCR, and the TCRdb table lists in-frame clones only, not all of them. This sample has roughly 30,000 clones; 94% occur once, and the top ten carry around 0.72%. Specimen: peripheral blood, collected from a patient treated with photon-based radiotherapy. This TCR came from a woman aged 50 to 60 with cholangiocarcinoma. The chain uses TRBV19 and TRBJ1-4; unclear D gene. CDR3 in amino acids: CASSMSGDNEKLFF. The CDR3 DNA is TGTGCCAGTAGTATGTCGGGCGATAATGAAAAACTGTTTTTT. Full variable domain (remainder filled in from reference TRBV19 and TRBJ1-4): DGGITQSPKYLFRKEGQNVTLSCEQNLNHDAMYWYRQDPGQGLRLIYYSQIVNDFQKGDIAEGYSVSREKKESFPLTVTSAQKNPTAFYLCASSMSGDNEKLFFGSGTQLSVL.